The next 20 T cell receptor beta chains were all read from a single sample in a study of blood T cell repertoires in COVID-19. Produced via immunoSEQ multiplex PCR; TCRdb's table is partial and in-frame only. Of some 260,000 clones in the sample, around 84% were seen once. Specimen: PBMCs or T cells enriched from blood (not recorded which). These receptor sequences come from a man aged 30 to 39 with acute COVID-19.

This chain joins TRBV6-5 and TRBJ1-3; no clear D. The CDR3 spans 16 residues. CDR1 is MNHEY, CDR2 SVGAGI, per germline. Trimming shortened V by 4 bases and J by 0 bases, and 13 bases separated the two germline ends. As DNA, the CDR3 is TGTGCCAGCAGTTCCATAGAACCGTTCTCTGGAAACACCATATATTTT. Its translation: CASSSIEPFSGNTIYF.

The gene calls are TRBV19 and TRBJ1-1; 7 bases are a match to TRBD1. V lost 6 bases to trimming and J lost 4 bases; unmatched junction nucleotides: 5. The V gene's germline CDR1 is LNHDA and CDR2 SQIVND (reference sequence). This CDR3 spans 13 amino acids. DNA of the CDR3: TGTGCCAGTAGAACCGGACAGGCCACTGAAGCTTTCTTT. As protein: CASRTGQATEAFF.

The chain uses TRBV5-1 and TRBJ2-3; TRBD2 is a possible D gene (6 bases). Germline CDR1 reads SGHRS; CDR2 reads YFSETQ. The ends were cut back, 3 bases at V and 5 bases at J, with 19 bases in the middle. The CDR3 loop spans 16 amino acids. The CDR3, as DNA: TGCGCCAGCAGCTCCCTATTGCGGGGAGATGGAGATACGCAGTATTTT. It translates to CASSSLLRGDGDTQYF.

V and J are TRBV6-2 or TRBV6-3 and TRBJ1-5; D unresolved. This CDR3 contains 14 residues. Germline V gives CDR1 MNHEY, CDR2 SVGEGT. The V end was cut by 1 base, the J end by 4 bases, with 8 bases between. Written as DNA, the CDR3 is TGTGCCAGCAGTTACTTTGGGAGGAATCAGCCCCAGCATTTT. Its protein product is CASSYFGRNQPQHF.

The chain recombines TRBV27 with TRBJ1-2, with a weak D call TRBD1 (6 bases). V lost 5 bases and J lost 8, with 12 bases in between. CDR1 is MNHEY and CDR2 is SMNVEV in the germline V gene (reference sequence). The CDR3 runs to 12 residues. The CDR3 spells CASSNRVDGYTF. CDR3 in DNA: TGTGCCAGCAGTAACAGGGTGGACGGCTACACCTTC.

This clone was picked up one time. CDR3 in amino acids: CASSPPDRGRNTEAFF. The CDR3 nucleotides read TGTGCCAGCTCACCACCGGACAGGGGAAGAAACACTGAAGCTTTCTTT. The V gene is TRBV18, the J gene TRBJ1-1, with 9 bases fitting TRBD1. The J segment lost 2 bases and the V segment lost 0 bases, leaving 4 bases of the junction unmatched. The CDR3 is made up of 16 amino acids. Germline V gives CDR1 KGHSH, CDR2 LQKENI.

The rearrangement joins TRBV18 to TRBJ2-3; D unclear. Germline V gene sequence: CDR1 KGHSH, CDR2 LQKENI. This CDR3 region has 12 residues. V lost 6 bases and J 4 bases, leaving 8 bases between the germline ends. The CDR3 loop reads CASSELSDTQYF. In DNA form, the CDR3 reads TGTGCCAGCTCCGAACTGTCAGATACGCAGTATTTT.

This sequence joins TRBV6-5 and TRBJ1-1, with 7 bases aligning to TRBD1. Germline lookup yields CDR1 MNHEY and CDR2 SVGAGI. The CDR3 extends over 15 amino acids. V lost 5 bases to trimming and J lost 2 bases; unmatched junction nucleotides: 8. CDR3 loop: CASSRSGTDNTEAFF. The CDR3 DNA reads as TGTGCCAGCAGTCGCTCCGGGACAGATAACACTGAAGCTTTCTTT.

This rearrangement joins TRBV27 to TRBJ2-3; 11 nucleotides match TRBD2. After removal of 5 bases from V and 3 bases from J, the junction contained 13 bases not matched to a gene. The germline V gene has CDR1 MNHEY and CDR2 SMNVEV (reference sequence). CDR3 length: 18 residues. The CDR3: CASSPRLAGGFVTDTQYF. DNA for the CDR3: TGTGCCAGCAGTCCCCGGTTAGCGGGGGGGTTTGTTACAGATACGCAGTATTTT.

The rearrangement uses TRBV11-3 and TRBJ1-1; 11 nucleotides line up with TRBD1. The CDR3 spans 15 residues. In germline, CDR1 is SGHNT, CDR2 YENEEA. V was pared by 5 bases and J by 0 bases, with 2 bases of the junction left unmatched. CDR3 region: CASSPGQGVNTEAFF. CDR3 nucleotides: TGTGCCAGCAGCCCGGGACAGGGGGTGAACACTGAAGCTTTCTTT.

This clone was counted at least ten times. This rearrangement joins TRBV19 to TRBJ2-5, with 7 bases identical to TRBD1. Per the germline V gene, CDR1 is LNHDA and CDR2 is SQIVND (reference sequence). The CDR3 is made up of 15 amino acids. V was pared by 5 bases and J by 5 bases, with 11 bases of the junction left unmatched. DNA of the CDR3: TGTGCCAGTAGTCCGAGGGACAGTTTGGGGGAGACCCAGTACTTC. As protein: CASSPRDSLGETQYF.

This sequence joins TRBV24-1 and TRBJ2-3, with 7 positions matching TRBD2. Germline-derived CDR1 and CDR2 are KGHDR and SFDVKD. The CDR3 is 16 amino acids. After removal of 4 bases from V and 2 bases from J, the junction contained 8 bases not matched to a gene. This chain's CDR3 is CATSDFASGNTDTQYF. CDR3 DNA: TGTGCCACCAGTGACTTCGCTAGCGGTAACACAGATACGCAGTATTTT.

This clone showed up just once. The J gene is TRBJ2-2, the V gene TRBV6-1, with 7 bases that match TRBD1. Germline V lookup: CDR1 MNHNS, CDR2 SASEGT. This CDR3 comprises 15 residues. V was pared by 1 base and J by 4 bases, with 3 bases of the junction left unmatched. The chain's CDR3 is CASSEGRGSTGELFF. As DNA, the CDR3 is TGTGCCAGCAGTGAAGGCAGGGGGAGCACCGGGGAGCTGTTTTTT.

The chain is built from TRBV6-5 and TRBJ2-2; D possibly corresponds to TRBD2 (6 bases). The CDR3 consists of 13 residues. Germline V lookup: CDR1 MNHEY, CDR2 SVGAGI. V was clipped by 8 bases and J by 6 bases, with 13 bases between them. DNA of the CDR3: TGTGCCAGCGGTATGGAGGGCCCCGGGGAGCTGTTTTTT. Residues: CASGMEGPGELFF.

This rearrangement joins TRBV9 to TRBJ2-1; perhaps TRBD2 as D (5 bases). Looked up from germline, CDR1 is SGDLS and CDR2 is YYNGEE. Trimming took 4 bases from V and 0 from J, leaving 11 bases between them. CDR3 length: 15 residues. The CDR3 spells CASSRGRPSYNEQFF. The CDR3, as DNA: TGTGCCAGCAGCAGAGGGAGACCCTCCTACAATGAGCAGTTCTTC.

This clone was recorded only once. The J gene is TRBJ2-1, the V gene TRBV11-3; 10 bases line up with TRBD2. The CDR3 length is 19 residues. Germline V lookup: CDR1 SGHNT, CDR2 YENEEA. With 5 bases clipped from V and 0 bases from J, the junction kept 13 bases outside the gene matches. The CDR3 coding sequence is TGTGCCAGCAGCCCTCTCGATAGCGGGAGGCCCTACTCCTACAATGAGCAGTTCTTC. Its translation: CASSPLDSGRPYSYNEQFF.

DNA for the CDR3: TGTGCCAGCAGCTTACTGAGGAGCAATCAGCCCCAGCATTTT. Amino acids: CASSLLRSNQPQHF. The chain joins TRBV5-6 to TRBJ1-5, with D unclear. CDR3 length: 14 amino acids. Germline values: CDR1 SGHDT, CDR2 YYEEEE. The ends were cut back, 2 bases at V and 1 base at J, with 7 bases in the middle.

The chain combines TRBV6-4 with TRBJ2-1, with 9 bases matching TRBD2. This CDR3 is 15 amino acids long. The trim removed 6 bases at V and 3 bases at J, leaving 6 bases unmatched. Per the germline V gene, CDR1 is MRHNA and CDR2 is SNTAGT. Here the CDR3 reads CASSSTSGNYNEQFF. The CDR3 region has the DNA TGTGCCAGCAGCTCGACTAGCGGAAACTACAATGAGCAGTTCTTC.

The V call is TRBV29-1, the J call TRBJ2-1, with D uncertain. Germline-derived CDR1 and CDR2 are SQVTM and ANQGSEA. The CDR3 is made up of 10 amino acids. V lost 3 bases and J lost 7, with 4 bases in between. The CDR3, as DNA: TGCAGCGTTGATTTAAATGAGCAGTTCTTC. It is translated as CSVDLNEQFF.

This chain uses TRBV5-4 with TRBJ2-1; 10 positions match TRBD2. Trimming removed 1 base from V and 6 bases from J; junction bases left unmatched: 7. The CDR3 runs to 16 residues. The germline gives CDR1 SGHNT, CDR2 YYREEE (reference sequence). CDR3: CASSLLASGGGNEQFF. CDR3 coding DNA: TGTGCCAGCAGCTTGCTCGCTAGCGGGGGTGGCAATGAGCAGTTCTTC. Looking up the rest from reference TRBV5-4 and TRBJ2-1 gives the full variable domain: ETGVTQSPTHLIKTRGQQVTLRCSSQSGHNTVSWYQQALGQGPQFIFQYYREEENGRGNFPPRFSGLQFPNYSSELNVNALELDDSALYLCASSLLASGGGNEQFFGPGTRLTVL.